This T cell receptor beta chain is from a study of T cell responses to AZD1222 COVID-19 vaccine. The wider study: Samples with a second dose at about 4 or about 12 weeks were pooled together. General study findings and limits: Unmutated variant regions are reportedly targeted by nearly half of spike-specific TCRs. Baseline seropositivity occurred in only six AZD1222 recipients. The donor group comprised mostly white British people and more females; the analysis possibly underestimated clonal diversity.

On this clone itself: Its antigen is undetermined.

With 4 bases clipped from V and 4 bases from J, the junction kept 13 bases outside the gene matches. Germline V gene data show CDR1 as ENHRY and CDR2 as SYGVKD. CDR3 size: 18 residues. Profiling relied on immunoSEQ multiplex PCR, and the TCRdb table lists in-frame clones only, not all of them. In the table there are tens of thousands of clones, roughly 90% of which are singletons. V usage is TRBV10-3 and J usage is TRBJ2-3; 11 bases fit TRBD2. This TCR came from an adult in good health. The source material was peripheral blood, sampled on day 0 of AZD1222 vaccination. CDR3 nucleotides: TGTGCCATCAGTGGGGCCGAACTAGCGGGAGAGCGGGCAGATACGCAGTATTTT. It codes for CAISGAELAGERADTQYF.